These 23 T cell receptor beta chains share one sample of origin, sequenced in a study of early T cells in non-severe SARS-CoV-2 infection. TCRdb independently ran MiXCR on the 5' RACE reads; one entry per CDR3 protein. The table lists about 69,000 distinct CDR3 sequences, 9.5% of them singletons. Specimen: whole blood. These receptors came from an adult who was a healthcare worker with PCR-confirmed SARS-CoV-2 infection or an uninfected control (not recorded which).

This clonotype was recorded many times. The chain recombines TRBV7-9 with TRBJ2-4, with TRBD1 identical over 10 bases. J gave up 3 bases and V 4 bases, and 6 bases lay outside the gene matches. Germline CDR1 is SEHNR and CDR2 is FQNEAQ (reference sequence). This CDR3 comprises 16 residues. In nucleotides, the CDR3 is TGTGCCAGCAGCTCCAGACAGGGGGCTAACAAAAACATTCAGTACTTC. This translates into CASSSRQGANKNIQYF.

Turning to this clonotype: One end of the junction does not line up with germline, which may come from a read error. The chain couples TRBV9 to TRBJ1-6, with D perhaps TRBD1 (6 bases). Germline loops: CDR1 SGDLS, CDR2 YYNGEE. The CDR3 is 15 amino acids. CDR3 region: CASSVAPGDNSPLHF. The CDR3 DNA reads as TGTGCCAGCAGCGTAGCCCCAGGGGATAATTCACCCCTCCATTTT.

This clonotype was picked up many times. The chain carries TRBV11-2 and TRBJ2-7, with 7 bases fitting TRBD1. This CDR3 has 15 amino acids. Germline V CDR1 and CDR2: SGHAT, FQNNGV. J lost 4 bases, V lost 2 bases, and 8 bases had no gene match. CDR3 residues: CASSLIQGQQYEQYF. The DNA of the CDR3 is TGTGCCAGCAGCTTAATTCAGGGACAGCAATACGAGCAGTACTTC.

This clonotype was picked up a small number of times. This chain links TRBV25-1 with TRBJ2-4, with 7 nucleotides matching TRBD2. With V trimmed by 1 base and J by 6 bases, 6 bases remained unmatched. The CDR3 totals 15 residues. From germline, CDR1 is MGHDK and CDR2 SYGVNS. CDR3: CASSEFAGDGNIQYF. The CDR3 DNA sequence: TGTGCCAGCAGTGAATTTGCGGGGGACGGAAACATTCAGTACTTC. Looking up the rest from reference TRBV25-1 and TRBJ2-4 gives the full variable domain: EADIYQTPRYLVIGTGKKITLECSQTMGHDKMYWYQQDPGMELHLIHYSYGVNSTEKGDLSSESTVSRIRTEHFPLTLESARPSHTSQYLCASSEFAGDGNIQYFGAGTRLSVL.

The sample holds many counts of this clonotype. This rearrangement joins TRBV5-4 to TRBJ2-7; 13 positions match TRBD2. With V trimmed by 4 bases and J by 2 bases, 15 bases remained unmatched. Germline lookup yields CDR1 SGHNT and CDR2 YYREEE (reference sequence). This CDR3 contains 19 residues. Here the CDR3 reads CASSPKRGLAGEVPYEQYF. For the CDR3, the DNA is TGTGCCAGCAGCCCAAAACGCGGACTAGCGGGAGAGGTTCCCTACGAGCAGTACTTC. Based on the CDR3 plus reference TRBV5-4 and TRBJ2-7, the full variable domain is ETGVTQSPTHLIKTRGQQVTLRCSSQSGHNTVSWYQQALGQGPQFIFQYYREEENGRGNFPPRFSGLQFPNYSSELNVNALELDDSALYLCASSPKRGLAGEVPYEQYFGPGTRLTVT.

This clonotype came up many times. The chain couples TRBV20-1 to TRBJ1-1; D unclear. Germline V gives CDR1 DFQATT, CDR2 SNEGSKA (reference sequence). This CDR3 contains 14 residues. V lost 8 bases to trimming and J lost 5 bases, with 21 bases between them. CDR3 in amino acids: CSSRPPGGTTEAFF. The CDR3 DNA is TGCAGTTCAAGACCCCCAGGCGGAACGACTGAAGCTTTCTTT.

This clonotype was recorded at least ten times. The rearrangement joins TRBV6-1 to TRBJ2-6, with 8 bases identical to TRBD1. Looked up from germline, CDR1 is MNHNS and CDR2 is SASEGT. With 6 bases clipped from V and 2 bases from J, the junction kept 9 bases outside the gene matches. The CDR3 extends over 17 amino acids. CDR3 sequence: CASRSGQGIAGANVLTF. As DNA, the CDR3 is TGTGCCAGCAGGAGCGGACAGGGAATCGCTGGGGCCAACGTCCTGACTTTC.

This clonotype was counted at least ten times. The rearrangement links TRBV20-1 to TRBJ2-1; tentative D call: TRBD2 (6 bases). Looked up from germline, CDR1 is DFQATT and CDR2 is SNEGSKA (reference sequence). The V end lost 5 bases, the J end lost 10 bases, and 21 bases lay between the germline ends. This CDR3 region has 14 residues. The CDR3 here is CSAWRGQGSLEQFF. CDR3 DNA sequence: TGCAGTGCTTGGAGGGGCCAGGGATCGTTAGAGCAGTTCTTC.

This clonotype showed up many times. The chain carries TRBV20-1 and TRBJ1-1; 7 positions agree with TRBD1. The CDR3 totals 14 residues. V was clipped by 4 bases and J by 0 bases; unmatched bases: 5. In germline, CDR1 is DFQATT, CDR2 SNEGSKA (reference sequence). CDR3 DNA: TGCAGTGCTAAAACAGGGGCCTTGAACACTGAAGCTTTCTTT. It is translated as CSAKTGALNTEAFF.

This clonotype came up many times. CDR3 amino acids: CASGSSGGNTIYF. The CDR3 DNA is TGTGCCAGCGGATCTTCTGGTGGAAACACCATATATTTT. The genes are TRBV6-2 or TRBV6-3 and TRBJ1-3; D not resolved. Germline values: CDR1 MNHEY, CDR2 SVGEGT. Trimming took 8 bases from V and 3 from J, leaving 11 bases between them. The CDR3 totals 13 residues.

This clonotype was seen repeatedly, ten times or more. The chain employs TRBV28 and TRBJ1-1; D may be TRBD1 (6 bases). The CDR3 covers 13 residues. Germline V gene sequence: CDR1 MDHEN, CDR2 SYDVKM. V lost 7 bases to trimming and J lost 5 bases, with 14 bases between them. This CDR3 reads CASNAGARTEAFF. The CDR3 DNA is TGTGCCAGCAACGCAGGGGCGCGAACTGAAGCTTTCTTT.

This clonotype has more than one count but fewer than ten. This chain joins TRBV11-2 and TRBJ2-1, with D possibly called TRBD1 or TRBD2 (5 bases each). The germline V gene encodes CDR1 SGHAT and CDR2 FQNNGV. The V end was cut by 3 bases, the J end by 2 bases, with 11 bases between. This CDR3 spans 15 amino acids. The CDR3 loop reads CASSFSSGPYNEQFF. CDR3 nucleotide sequence: TGTGCCAGCAGCTTCTCCTCGGGACCCTACAATGAGCAGTTCTTC.

This clonotype was seen repeatedly, ten times or more. V gene TRBV20-1 combines with J gene TRBJ2-3; 8 bases are a match to TRBD1. This CDR3 contains 18 residues. With V trimmed by 7 bases and J by 3 bases, 21 bases remained unmatched. Germline V gene sequence: CDR1 DFQATT, CDR2 SNEGSKA (reference sequence). CDR3 in amino acids: CSVNGREDRQGRTDTQYF. In nucleotides, the CDR3 is TGCAGTGTTAACGGGAGAGAGGATAGACAGGGGAGGACAGATACGCAGTATTTT.

The CDR3 reads CASSTRTGLDTGELFF. For the CDR3, the DNA is TGTGCCAGCAGCACGCGGACAGGGTTGGACACCGGGGAGCTGTTTTTT. The V call is TRBV5-6, the J call TRBJ2-2, with 8 bases fitting TRBD1. This CDR3 is built from 16 residues. Germline V gene data show CDR1 as SGHDT and CDR2 as YYEEEE. V shed 4 bases and J 3 bases; nucleotides not matched to a gene: 8.

The gene calls are TRBV27 and TRBJ2-1, with a weak D call TRBD2 (5 bases). The CDR3 runs to 13 residues. With 0 bases removed from V and 8 bases from J, the gap between germline ends came to 8 bases. Germline CDR1 is MNHEY and CDR2 is SMNVEV (reference sequence). The CDR3 loop is CASSLSRVHEQFF. CDR3 coding DNA: TGTGCCAGCAGTTTATCGCGGGTCCATGAGCAGTTCTTC.

This clonotype was counted many times. This chain joins TRBV7-2 and TRBJ1-2; 9 nucleotides line up with TRBD1. Germline V gives CDR1 SGHTA, CDR2 FQGNSA. This CDR3 has 14 amino acids. V shed 3 bases, J shed 6 bases, and the junction held 5 bases outside the gene matches. The CDR3 region has the DNA TGTGCCAGCAGCTTTGACAGGGGGACCCATGGCTACACCTTC. Protein sequence: CASSFDRGTHGYTF.

This clonotype showed up many times. CDR3 nucleotide sequence: TGTGCCAGCAGCCAAGCTGGGGGAGTCGGATCACCCCTCCACTTT. This sequence encodes CASSQAGGVGSPLHF. This sequence joins TRBV14 and TRBJ1-6, with TRBD1 as a possible D gene (5 bases). Germline V CDR1 and CDR2: SGHDN, FVKESK. The V end was cut by 1 base, the J end by 10 bases, with 14 bases between. The CDR3 extends over 15 amino acids.

In this sample, this clonotype turned up many times. The V call is TRBV6-1, the J call TRBJ1-1; 12 bases fit TRBD1. Germline lookup yields CDR1 MNHNS and CDR2 SASEGT. The J segment lost 1 base and the V segment lost 4 bases, leaving 7 bases of the junction unmatched. This CDR3 has 17 residues. CDR3 sequence (DNA): TGTGCCAGCAGTGCCTGGGGGACAGGGGGCCCGAACACTGAAGCTTTCTTT. Protein sequence: CASSAWGTGGPNTEAFF.

This clonotype was recorded at least ten times. The genes are TRBV6-1 and TRBJ1-4, with D perhaps matching TRBD1 (5 bases). The CDR3 totals 12 residues. V lost 7 bases and J 8 bases, leaving 11 bases between the germline ends. The germline gives CDR1 MNHNS, CDR2 SASEGT. In DNA, the CDR3 is TGTGCCAGCACCGGGACGAGGGAAAAACTGTTTTTT. Translated, it gives CASTGTREKLFF.

This clonotype was observed at least ten times. The chain uses TRBV7-9 and TRBJ2-1, with a possible D match to TRBD2 (5 bases). V was clipped by 0 bases and J by 8 bases, with 11 bases between them. Germline V gene data show CDR1 as SEHNR and CDR2 as FQNEAQ (reference sequence). This CDR3 comprises 14 residues. CDR3 coding DNA: TGTGCCAGCAGCTTAGCGCTCGGGGTCCATGAGCAGTTCTTC. Amino acid sequence: CASSLALGVHEQFF.

This clonotype was observed a few times. This chain connects TRBV24-1 to TRBJ2-7; D might be TRBD1 or TRBD2, each matching 5 bases. The CDR3 runs to 11 residues. CDR1 is KGHDR and CDR2 is SFDVKD in the germline V gene. Trimming stripped 4 bases from V and 7 bases from J, with 7 bases between. This chain's CDR3 is CATSEWGEQYF. CDR3 coding DNA: TGTGCCACCAGTGAGTGGGGGGAGCAGTACTTC.

The table lists this clonotype with many counts. The chain links TRBV7-2 to TRBJ2-7; 8 nucleotides align to TRBD2. Per germline, CDR1 SGHTA and CDR2 FQGNSA. This CDR3 has 16 amino acids. V gave up 5 bases and J gave up 3 bases; unmatched junction bases: 12. The CDR3 DNA sequence: TGTGCCAGCAGCCCTCGTTCAGGTCTAGCGGGCTACGAGCAGTACTTC. It specifies CASSPRSGLAGYEQYF.

There are many counts of this clonotype. V gene TRBV27 combines with J gene TRBJ1-6; D not resolved. Germline CDR1 is MNHEY and CDR2 is SMNVEV (reference sequence). V gave up 1 base and J gave up 7 bases, with 11 bases separating them. The CDR3 is 15 residues long. Written as DNA, the CDR3 is TGTGCCAGCAGTTTATTGGCGGACCGAAATTCACCCCTCCACTTT. Translated: CASSLLADRNSPLHF.